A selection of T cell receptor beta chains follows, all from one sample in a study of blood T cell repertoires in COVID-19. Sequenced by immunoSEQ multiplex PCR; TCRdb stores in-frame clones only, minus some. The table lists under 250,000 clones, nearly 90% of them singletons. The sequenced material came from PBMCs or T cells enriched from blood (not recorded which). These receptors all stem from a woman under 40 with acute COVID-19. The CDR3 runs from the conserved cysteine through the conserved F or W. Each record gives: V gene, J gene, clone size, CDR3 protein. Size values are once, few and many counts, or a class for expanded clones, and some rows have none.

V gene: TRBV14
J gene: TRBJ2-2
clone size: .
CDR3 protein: CASSRDRGAGELFF

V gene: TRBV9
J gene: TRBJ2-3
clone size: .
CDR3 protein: CASSPTEGDTQYF

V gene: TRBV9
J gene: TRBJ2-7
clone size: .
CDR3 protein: CASSISDRSSYEQYF

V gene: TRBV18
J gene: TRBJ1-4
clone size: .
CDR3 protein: CASSPKLSRGSATNEKLFF

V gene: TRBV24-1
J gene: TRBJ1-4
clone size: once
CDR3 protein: CATSRPGDEKLFF

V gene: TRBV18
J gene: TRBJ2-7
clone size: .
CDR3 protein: CASSPPTAGGSYEQYF

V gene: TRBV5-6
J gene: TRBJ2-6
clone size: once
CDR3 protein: CASSLRSPGGANVLTF

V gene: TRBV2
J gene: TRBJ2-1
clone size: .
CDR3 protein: CAGSIYPLNEQFF

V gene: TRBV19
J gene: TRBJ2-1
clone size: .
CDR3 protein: CASSISNEQFF

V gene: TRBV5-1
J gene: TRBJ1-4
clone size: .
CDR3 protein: CASSFSGAEEKLFF

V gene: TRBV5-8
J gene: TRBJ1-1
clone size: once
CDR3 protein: CASSHADSRGTEAFF

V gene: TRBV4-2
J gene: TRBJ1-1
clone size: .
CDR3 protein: CASSVRTGGYTEAFF

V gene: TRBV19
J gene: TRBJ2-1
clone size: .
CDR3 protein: CASTRGSSYNEQFF

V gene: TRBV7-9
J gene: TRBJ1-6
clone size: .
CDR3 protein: CASRLLTGTGDSPLHF

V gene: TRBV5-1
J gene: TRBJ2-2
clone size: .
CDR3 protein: CASSPHRHATGELFF

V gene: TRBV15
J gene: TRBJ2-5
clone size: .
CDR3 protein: CATSLLGQETQYF

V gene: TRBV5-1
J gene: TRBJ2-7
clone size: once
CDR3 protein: CASSPGTGLLYEQYF

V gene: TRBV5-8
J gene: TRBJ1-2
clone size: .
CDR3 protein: CASSLDREAGYTF

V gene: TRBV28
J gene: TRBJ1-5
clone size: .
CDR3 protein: CASSPGQVSNQPQHF

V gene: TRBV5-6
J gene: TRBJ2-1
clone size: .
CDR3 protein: CASAIWEGGSYNEQFF

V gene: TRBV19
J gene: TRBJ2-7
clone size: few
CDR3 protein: CASSISRLEGSSYEQYF

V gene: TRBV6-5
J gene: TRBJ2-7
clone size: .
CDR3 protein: CASSYQTGIRDEQYF

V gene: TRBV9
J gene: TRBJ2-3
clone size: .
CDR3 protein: CASSVEAGMGTDTQYF

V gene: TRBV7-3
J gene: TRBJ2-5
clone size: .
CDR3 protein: CASSLQGARMETQYF

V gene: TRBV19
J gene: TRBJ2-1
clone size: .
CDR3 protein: CASSTGTSGRNEQFF

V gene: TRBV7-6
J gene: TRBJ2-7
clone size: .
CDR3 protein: CASMPGQGDYEQYF

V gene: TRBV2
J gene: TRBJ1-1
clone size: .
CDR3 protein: CASINRDGGTEAFF

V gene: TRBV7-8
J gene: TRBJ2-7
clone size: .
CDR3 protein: CASSLYREGEQYF

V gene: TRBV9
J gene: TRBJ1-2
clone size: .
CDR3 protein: CASTPGAFANYGYTF

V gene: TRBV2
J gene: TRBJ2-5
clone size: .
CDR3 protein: CASTRGGWRETQYF

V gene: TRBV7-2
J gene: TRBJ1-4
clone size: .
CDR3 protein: CASSFSVEKLFF

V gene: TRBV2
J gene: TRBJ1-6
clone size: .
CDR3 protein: CASKIRMTGNRNSPLHF

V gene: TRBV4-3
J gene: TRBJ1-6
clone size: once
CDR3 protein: CASSPTAGNNSPLHF

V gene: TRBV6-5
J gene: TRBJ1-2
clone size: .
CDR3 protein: CASSPDRVLHGYTF

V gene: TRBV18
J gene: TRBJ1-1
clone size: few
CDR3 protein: CASSPLTGKTEAFF

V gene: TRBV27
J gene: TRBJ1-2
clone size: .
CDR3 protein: CASSWDSTYGYTF

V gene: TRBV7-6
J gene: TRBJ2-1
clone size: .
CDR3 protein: CASSLAGRDEQFF

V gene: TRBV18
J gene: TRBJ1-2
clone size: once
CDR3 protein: CASSLYDGEAYGYTF